The 13 T cell receptor beta chains below all came from one sample that was sequenced in a study of blood T cells in healthy people across ages. Then a second PCR, running about 6 to 11 cycles, was carried out with a sample-barcoded 5' primer and a J-beta primer mix. TCRdb recomputed calls from the 5' RACE reads with MiXCR, one row per CDR3 protein. The sample has some 730,000 distinct CDR3 sequences; 22% are singletons. Sequencing used blood. These receptors originate from a man between 65 and 85 years old in good health.

This clonotype has at least ten counts. A much larger clone lies a single base off, so this may be a read error. V usage is TRBV5-1 and J usage is TRBJ2-3; D remains ambiguous. This CDR3 spans 13 amino acids. V was clipped by 0 bases and J by 2 bases, with 4 bases between them. Germline V CDR1 and CDR2: SGHRS, YFSETQ. The CDR3 reads CASSLGITDTQYF. DNA of the CDR3: TGCGCCAGCAGCTTGGGCATCACAGATACGCAGTATTTT.

This clonotype was observed a handful of times. The V and J genes are TRBV6-5 and TRBJ1-1; TRBD1 matches at 7 bases. The CDR3 consists of 15 residues. The J segment lost 5 bases and the V segment lost 8 bases, leaving 14 bases of the junction unmatched. CDR1 and CDR2 from the germline V gene are MNHEY and SVGAGI. CDR3 loop: CASAWNRQGWTEAFF. For the CDR3, the DNA is TGTGCCAGCGCCTGGAACCGACAGGGTTGGACTGAAGCTTTCTTT.

This clonotype was found a few times. This chain joins TRBV7-2 and TRBJ2-4, with 11 nucleotides matching TRBD1. CDR1 SGHTA and CDR2 FQGNSA come from the germline V gene. J gave up 6 bases and V 5 bases, and 6 bases lay outside the gene matches. The CDR3 spans 15 residues. Here the CDR3 reads CASSADRGRLNIQYF. CDR3 nucleotides: TGTGCCAGCAGCGCGGACAGGGGGCGCTTAAACATTCAGTACTTC.

The chain joins TRBV19 to TRBJ1-4, with D hard to call. V was shortened by 6 bases and J by 4 bases, with 9 bases between the two germline ends. The CDR3 runs to 13 residues. Germline lookup yields CDR1 LNHDA and CDR2 SQIVND (reference sequence). CDR3 amino acids: CASRARGNEKLFF. The CDR3 nucleotides are TGTGCCAGTAGGGCCCGGGGTAATGAAAAACTGTTTTTT.

The J gene is TRBJ2-7, the V gene TRBV20-1, with 8 bases that match TRBD2. Germline loops: CDR1 DFQATT, CDR2 SNEGSKA (reference sequence). Germline trimming cut 7 bases from V and 3 bases from J; bases unmatched to any gene: 11. The CDR3 length is 14 residues. CDR3 coding DNA: TGCAGTGGGCGCGGACCCAGCGGGAGCTACGAGCAGTACTTC. Translation gives CSGRGPSGSYEQYF.

The chain has TRBV6-6 and TRBJ2-5, with D perhaps being TRBD1 or TRBD2 (7 bases each). The tail of the sequence fits TRBJ2-7 better, so the J call may be wrong. The CDR3 is made up of 16 amino acids. CDR1 is MNHNY, CDR2 SVGAGI, per germline (reference sequence). Here the CDR3 reads CASSYSTQGGSYEQYF. The CDR3 DNA follows: TGTGCCAGCAGTTACTCGACGCAGGGGGGGTCCTACGAGCAGTACTTC.

The chain couples TRBV5-1 to TRBJ2-2; D is possibly TRBD2 (5 bases). Germline values: CDR1 SGHRS, CDR2 YFSETQ. V was pared by 3 bases and J by 4 bases, with 10 bases between. The CDR3 is made up of 14 amino acids. The CDR3 here is CASSYPAGTGELFF. The DNA of the CDR3 is TGCGCCAGCAGCTATCCGGCGGGCACCGGGGAGCTGTTTTTT.

The chain couples TRBV12-3 or TRBV12-4 to TRBJ2-3, with 7 positions matching TRBD2. Losses at the gene ends were 7 bases for V and 4 bases for J; bases not matched to a gene: 14. The length of the CDR3 is 16 residues. The CDR3 protein is CASIAGSSGVADTQYF. CDR3 nucleotide sequence: TGTGCCAGCATTGCCGGGAGCAGCGGGGTAGCAGATACGCAGTATTTT.

The chain recombines TRBV21-1 with TRBJ1-1; the table's D call, TRBD1, was not checked against the DNA. TRBV21-1 counts as a pseudogene. The CDR3 extends over 14 amino acids. The CDR3 reads CASSKVAGEEGAFF. The CDR3 DNA reads TGTGCCAGCAGCAAAGTAGCAGGGGAGGAGGGAGCTTTCTTT.

This clonotype was seen only a few times. The gene calls are TRBV6-1 and TRBJ2-1, with 9 bases matching TRBD2. Germline CDR1 reads MNHNS; CDR2 reads SASEGT. This CDR3 has 15 residues. V gave up 0 bases and J gave up 5 bases; unmatched junction bases: 2. CDR3 nucleotides: TGTGCCAGCAGTGAAGCTAGCGGGAGACACAATGAGCAGTTCTTC. Translation: CASSEASGRHNEQFF.

The chain combines TRBV6-2 or TRBV6-3 with TRBJ1-5; D is ambiguous. There are 14 residues in the CDR3. The V and J ends lost 8 bases and 1 base respectively, with 12 bases between them. Germline V CDR1 and CDR2: MNHEY, SVGEGT. The CDR3 region is CASGGVQSNQPQHF. As DNA, the CDR3 is TGTGCCAGCGGAGGTGTACAGAGCAATCAGCCCCAGCATTTT.

This clonotype was detected ten times or more. The chain uses TRBV7-3 and TRBJ2-7; tentatively, D is TRBD2 (5 bases). The end of the DNA is better explained by TRBJ2-1, so the J call may be wrong. The CDR3 sequence is 15 residues long. CDR1 SGHTA and CDR2 FQGTGA come from the germline V gene. The CDR3 coding sequence is TGTGCCAGCAGCTTAACCAGCGAGGGTGTTCTTGAGCAGTTCTTC. Protein product: CASSLTSEGVLEQFF.

The V and J genes are TRBV3-1 and TRBJ2-3, with D tentatively TRBD2 (6 bases). This CDR3 region has 15 residues. The germline V gene encodes CDR1 LGHDT and CDR2 YNNKEL (reference sequence). Trimming cost V 4 bases and J 8 bases, with 19 bases left between them. The CDR3 bases are TGTGCCAGCAGCCCCTCAGTCCGGGGGACCGGTACGCAGTATTTT. It translates to CASSPSVRGTGTQYF.